This entry lists 9 T cell receptor beta chains sequenced from one sample in a study of shared clonotypes between healthy human individuals. Terminally differentiated effector memory CD45RA+ cells were excluded by CCR7 positive selection of CD45RO-negative cells. Profiling relied on immunoSEQ multiplex PCR, and the TCRdb table lists in-frame clones only, not all of them. The data show some 2.1 million clones, over 85% seen once. The sample comprised naive CD8+ T cells sorted from blood. The source is a young man in good health.

The chain is built from TRBV5-4 and TRBJ2-7; D may be TRBD1 (5 bases). The germline gives CDR1 SGHNT, CDR2 YYREEE (reference sequence). The CDR3 length is 13 residues. Trimming pared 2 bases from V and 6 bases from J, leaving 12 bases between. CDR3 protein: CASSFGQGTEQYF. DNA of the CDR3: TGTGCCAGCAGCTTCGGCCAGGGTACCGAGCAGTACTTC.

The chain joins TRBV15 to TRBJ2-2; 7 nucleotides align to TRBD1. The CDR3 covers 13 residues. V lost 4 bases, J lost 6 bases, and 2 bases stayed unmatched. Germline CDR1 and CDR2: LNHNV and YYDKDF (reference sequence). CDR3 region: CATSNRGSGELFF. The CDR3 nucleotides are TGTGCCACCAGCAACAGGGGATCCGGGGAGCTGTTTTTT.

The chain is built from TRBV14 and TRBJ2-1; TRBD1 matches at 9 bases. Per germline, CDR1 SGHDN and CDR2 FVKESK. There are 16 residues in the CDR3. J was trimmed by 4 bases and V by 0 bases; bases with no gene match: 4. CDR3 sequence reads: CASSQDIGTGYNEQFF. Written as DNA, the CDR3 is TGTGCCAGCAGCCAAGACATAGGGACAGGGTACAATGAGCAGTTCTTC.

The chain joins TRBV19 to TRBJ2-2, with no clear D. Germline V gives CDR1 LNHDA, CDR2 SQIVND (reference sequence). Trimming cost V 0 bases and J 5 bases, with 4 bases left between them. The CDR3 covers 13 residues. The CDR3 DNA follows: TGTGCCAGTAGTATAGAGATAACCGGGGAGCTGTTTTTT. This translates into CASSIEITGELFF.

Concerning this clone: Other DNA sequences from this sample encode an identical CDR3 as well. The J gene is TRBJ1-3, the V gene TRBV7-9; D uncertain. The V and J ends lost 3 bases and 1 base respectively, with 7 bases between them. CDR1 SEHNR and CDR2 FQNEAQ come from the germline V gene (reference sequence). This CDR3 has 14 amino acids. The CDR3 reads CASSLEGSGNTIYF. Written as DNA, the CDR3 is TGTGCCAGCAGCTTGGAGGGATCTGGAAACACCATATATTTT.

This clone was detected only a few times. This chain connects TRBV6-5 to TRBJ1-5; possibly TRBD1 for D (6 bases). In germline, CDR1 is MNHEY, CDR2 SVGAGI. Trimming took 6 bases from V and 5 from J, leaving 17 bases between them. CDR3 length: 15 residues. The CDR3 DNA reads as TGTGCCAGCAGCCCCGGGTGGGGGGCTGATCAGCCCCAGCATTTT. It yields the protein CASSPGWGADQPQHF.

This clone was found once. In the same sample, other DNA sequences code for this CDR3. This chain connects TRBV5-1 to TRBJ2-7, with D tentatively TRBD2 (6 bases). Trimming took 0 bases from V and 2 from J, leaving 9 bases between them. This CDR3 contains 14 residues. CDR1 SGHRS and CDR2 YFSETQ come from the germline V gene. CDR3 sequence reads: CASSLEAGTYEQYF. CDR3 nucleotide sequence: TGCGCCAGCAGCTTGGAAGCGGGTACCTACGAGCAGTACTTC. Supplemented by reference TRBV5-1 and TRBJ2-7, the full variable domain reads KAGVTQTPRYLIKTRGQQVTLSCSPISGHRSVSWYQQTPGQGLQFLFEYFSETQRNKGNFPGRFSGRQFSNSRSEMNVSTLELGDSALYLCASSLEAGTYEQYFGPGTRLTVT.

The chain joins TRBV28 to TRBJ2-5, with unresolved D. The CDR3 extends over 12 amino acids. Germline V gives CDR1 MDHEN, CDR2 SYDVKM. V was trimmed by 3 bases and J by 5 bases, leaving 7 bases between them. CDR3 coding DNA: TGTGCCAGCAGTTTTATTTGGGAGACCCAGTACTTC. Its translation: CASSFIWETQYF.

The rearrangement joins TRBV4-1 to TRBJ2-1; 12 nucleotides align to TRBD2. CDR3 length equals 17 residues. Per the germline V gene, CDR1 is MGHRA and CDR2 is YSYEKL. Trimming cost V 4 bases and J 2 bases; bases outside gene matches: 6. CDR3 region: CASSPRLAGETYNEQFF. The CDR3 bases are TGCGCCAGCAGCCCCCGACTAGCGGGAGAGACCTACAATGAGCAGTTCTTC.